These T cell receptor beta chains were read from a single sample in a study of T cell responses to AZD1222 COVID-19 vaccine. Profiled with immunoSEQ multiplex PCR; TCRdb holds only in-frame clones, not every one. The sample has 200,000 or so clones; 70% to 90% are singletons. Specimen: peripheral blood, collected on day 0 of AZD1222 vaccination. The receptors were sampled from an adult in good health. Each CDR3 is given with its conserved first and last residue. The D gene is left open where the match is weak.

TRBJ1-4,TRBD1,TRBV5-4,CASSLATGANEKLFF
TRBJ2-1,TRBD2,TRBV9,CASSGLTSGATEQFF
TRBJ1-2,TRBD1,TRBV5-1,CASSSKDRGVDGYTF
TRBJ1-5,NA,TRBV25-1,CASNEHQIRQPQHF
TRBJ2-1,TRBD2,TRBV5-1,CASRPLAGGPNEQFF
TRBJ1-4,NA,TRBV28,CASSFSRRDGEKLFF
TRBJ1-3,NA,TRBV5-5,CASSLLSQGLDSGNTIYF
TRBJ1-2,NA,TRBV7-8,CASSPGGMLGYTF
TRBJ1-2,TRBD1,TRBV3-1/TRBV3-2,CASSFRAGGDYGYTF
TRBJ2-7,NA,TRBV27,CASSPGMGEQYF
TRBJ2-7,TRBD1,TRBV29-1,CSVEDANWDSEYEQYF
TRBJ1-5,TRBD1,TRBV18,CASSPRDRGLVSNQPQHF
TRBJ1-2,NA,TRBV30,CAWSQGLGDGYTF
TRBJ1-1,TRBD1,TRBV3-1/TRBV3-2,CASSQARGPGWF
TRBJ1-3,NA,TRBV7-3,CASSAGHRSGNTIYF
TRBJ1-2,NA,TRBV5-4,CASSLGRDGGLYGYTF
TRBJ2-3,TRBD1,TRBV5-6,CASSKGTGVATDTQYF
TRBJ2-1,NA,TRBV7-2,CASSLRSASTDNEQFF
TRBJ2-2,NA,TRBV12-3/TRBV12-4,CASSFIPGELFF
TRBJ1-6,NA,TRBV12-3/TRBV12-4,CASSFVNSPLHF
TRBJ2-7,TRBD1,TRBV7-8,CASSLTGEAEQYF